This T cell receptor beta chain was sequenced in a study of blood T cell repertoires in COVID-19. Looking at the study overall: Specimens from acute and convalescent COVID-19 originated in the United States, Italy and Spain. Sample material is recorded as cDNA or gDNA derived from T cells, B-cell-depleted T cells, or PBMCs.

Study processing details: Using reference gene primer amplification, nucleated cell counts were estimated. TCRdb's copy holds only in-frame clones and misses some; the assay was immunoSEQ multiplex PCR. That table is the source of V, J and clone size, and D and trimming were worked out from the DNA. The repertoire includes 150,000 to 180,000 clones, about 90% of them detected once, and roughly 0.54% sits in the top ten. Trimming shortened V by 0 bases and J by 7 bases, and 16 bases separated the two germline ends. CDR1 and CDR2 from the germline V gene are GTSNPN and SVGIG (reference sequence). The CDR3 extends over 15 amino acids. This clone was seen only a few times.

The receptor was isolated from a man aged 45-60 years with acute or convalescent COVID-19. V and J are TRBV30 and TRBJ1-5, with D perhaps TRBD1 (6 bases). The source material was peripheral blood. CDR3 DNA sequence: TGTGCCTGGAGTGTCGGGAGGGGGAGTCGACAGCCCCAGCATTTT. The encoded protein is CAWSVGRGSRQPQHF.